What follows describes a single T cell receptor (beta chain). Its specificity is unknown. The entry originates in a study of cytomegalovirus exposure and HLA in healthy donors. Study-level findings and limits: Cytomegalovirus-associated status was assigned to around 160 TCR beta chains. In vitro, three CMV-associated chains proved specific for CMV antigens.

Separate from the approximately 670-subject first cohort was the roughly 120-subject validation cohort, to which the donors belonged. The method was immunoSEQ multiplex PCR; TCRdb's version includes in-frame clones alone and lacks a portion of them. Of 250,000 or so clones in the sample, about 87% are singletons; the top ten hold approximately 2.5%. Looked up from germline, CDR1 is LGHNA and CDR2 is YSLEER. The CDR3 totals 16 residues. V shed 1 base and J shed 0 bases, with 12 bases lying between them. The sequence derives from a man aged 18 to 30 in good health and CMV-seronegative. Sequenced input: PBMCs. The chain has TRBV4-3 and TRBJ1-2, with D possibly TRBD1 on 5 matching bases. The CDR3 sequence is CASSQAWGLTNYGYTF. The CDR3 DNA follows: TGCGCCAGCAGCCAAGCTTGGGGCCTTACTAACTATGGCTACACCTTC.